Sequencing of this T cell receptor (beta chain) was carried out in a study of regulatory T cells in long-lasting Graves disease. About the study: Disease was considered persistent Graves' disease after over 5 years of antithyroid drugs (with positive TSH receptor antibodies).

This CDR3 has 13 residues. V lost 0 bases and J lost 5, with 8 bases in between. The V gene's germline CDR1 is LGHNT and CDR2 FRNRAP. Researchers made TCR beta libraries by using iRepertoire HTBI primers and running Arm-PCR on CDR3 regions. Using its own MiXCR run on the multiplex PCR reads, TCRdb lists one record per CDR3 protein. The table includes under 500,000 distinct CDR3 sequences, around 21% detected once. Time point defined: persistent/refractory GD, antithyroid drugs over 5 years with positive TRAb. PBMC-derived RNA was used for the TCR library. The authors diagnosed Graves' disease using American Thyroid Association guidelines. This clonotype occurred a few times. Its antigen is currently unknown. Study-wide points: Favoring TRBV28, TRBJ1-2 and TRBJ2-5 was a feature seen in persistent disease.

This specimen consisted of peripheral blood mononuclear cells (PBMCs), obtained when the disease was refractory, from a patient treated with antithyroid drugs. This TCR was sampled from a female donor with Graves disease. The genes are TRBV12-5 and TRBJ2-7, with D hard to call. The CDR3 region is CASGLVVIHEQYF. The DNA for the CDR3 is TGTGCTAGTGGTTTGGTAGTCATTCACGAGCAGTACTTC. Using reference TRBV12-5 and TRBJ2-7 for the parts outside the CDR3, the full variable domain is DARVTQTPRHKVTEMGQEVTMRCQPILGHNTVFWYRQTMMQGLELLAYFRNRAPLDDSGMPKDRFSAEMPDATLATLKIQPSEPRDSAVYFCASGLVVIHEQYFGPGTRLTVT.